This T cell receptor beta chain came from a study of shared clonotypes between healthy human individuals. Study-wide results and limits: Sharing across four donors was highest in naive CD4 (roughly 5%) and lowest in memory CD8 (approximately 0.4%).

V was shortened by 0 bases and J by 0 bases, with 6 bases between the two germline ends. CDR1 MNHEY and CDR2 SMNVEV come from the germline V gene (reference sequence). CDR3 size: 14 residues. With respect to this clone: Its antigen is still unknown.

The authors distributed each subset's genomic DNA evenly over several immunoSEQ plates. TCRdb's table, derived via immunoSEQ multiplex PCR, lists solely in-frame clones and lacks some. In the table there are hundreds of thousands of clones, around 96% of which are singletons. Naivety among CD8 cells was defined by CD45RO negativity and positive CCR7 selection, thereby excluding terminally differentiated effector memory CD45RA+ cells. The chain combines TRBV27 with TRBJ2-7; perhaps TRBD2 as D (5 bases). Sequenced material: naive CD8+ T cells sorted from blood. The sequence was collected from a woman in her 30s in good health. DNA of the CDR3: TGTGCCAGCAGTTTATCGCTAGCCTCCTACGAGCAGTACTTC. Translated: CASSLSLASYEQYF.